These 27 T cell receptor beta chains were sequenced from one sample in a study of PD-1 blockade in classical Hodgkin lymphoma. Time point specified: cycle 4 day 1 (C4D1), after more than 5 weeks of nivolumab. Each and every patient relapsed after autologous stem cell transplantation, and patients got differing brentuximab vedotin exposure. The repertoire was sequenced with immunoSEQ multiplex PCR; TCRdb's copy has only in-frame clones and lacks some. The sample consists of about 64,000 clones, more than 80% of them appearing once. The sequencing here drew on peripheral blood mononuclear cells (PBMCs), taken before the fourth cycle of nivolumab. All receptors derive from a human donor with classical Hodgkin lymphoma.

The V and J genes are TRBV4-1 and TRBJ2-2; 8 positions match TRBD2. The V gene's germline CDR1 is MGHRA and CDR2 YSYEKL. The V segment lost 0 bases and the J segment 4 bases; nucleotides outside the gene matches: 10. This CDR3 contains 18 residues. The chain's CDR3 is CASSQEWITSGRTGELFF. The CDR3 nucleotides are TGCGCCAGCAGCCAAGAATGGATTACTAGCGGCCGCACCGGGGAGCTGTTTTTT.

This chain connects TRBV27 to TRBJ2-7, with D perhaps TRBD2 (5 bases). The V gene's germline CDR1 is MNHEY and CDR2 SMNVEV (reference sequence). There are 14 residues in the CDR3. V was trimmed by 6 bases and J by 0 bases, leaving 12 bases between them. This CDR3 reads CASSTDWSSYEQYF. Here the CDR3 DNA reads TGTGCCAGCAGCACGGACTGGTCCTCCTACGAGCAGTACTTC.

This chain uses TRBV2 with TRBJ2-1; no clear D. Germline CDR1 SNHLY, CDR2 FYNNEI. The CDR3 sequence is 13 residues long. Trimming left V 5 bases short and J 3 bases short, with 8 bases between. The CDR3 loop reads CASSPTDYNEQFF. The CDR3 nucleotides read TGTGCCAGCAGTCCGACGGACTACAATGAGCAGTTCTTC.

This chain links TRBV5-1 with TRBJ1-1; D unclear. The CDR3 length is 14 residues. The germline V and J ends were trimmed by 4 bases and 2 bases, with 12 bases remaining between them. Looked up from germline, CDR1 is SGHRS and CDR2 is YFSETQ. The CDR3 reads CASSNSGLNTEAFF. The CDR3 nucleotides are TGCGCCAGCAGCAACTCAGGACTCAACACTGAAGCTTTCTTT.

The chain is built from TRBV6-5 and TRBJ2-1, with 12 bases fitting TRBD2. The germline V gene encodes CDR1 MNHEY and CDR2 SVGAGI. The CDR3 is 14 amino acids. V trimming: 7 bases; J trimming: 6 bases; junction bases outside the gene matches: 4. The CDR3 loop reads CASNLAGGPNEQFF. The CDR3 coding sequence is TGTGCCAGCAACCTAGCGGGGGGGCCCAATGAGCAGTTCTTC.

This clone was seen only once. The V and J genes are TRBV6-6 and TRBJ2-3, with a tentative D call TRBD1 (6 bases). CDR1 MNHNY and CDR2 SVGAGI come from the germline V gene (reference sequence). The CDR3 is 15 residues long. V was shortened by 0 bases and J by 6 bases, with 13 bases between the two germline ends. The CDR3 here is CASSYSWTERDTQYF. The CDR3 bases are TGTGCCAGCAGTTACTCCTGGACAGAACGGGATACGCAGTATTTT.

This chain connects TRBV18 to TRBJ1-6; D is undetermined. Between the trimmed V and J ends, which lost 4 bases and 14 bases, there was a span of 24 bases. The CDR3 contains 16 residues. CDR1 is KGHSH, CDR2 LQKENI, per germline. CDR3 loop: CASSLYSGEEDLALHF. The CDR3 DNA is TGTGCCAGCTCACTTTATTCTGGGGAGGAGGATTTAGCCCTCCACTTT.

The V and J genes are TRBV15 and TRBJ2-1; a possible D gene is TRBD1 (6 bases). Germline CDR1 reads LNHNV; CDR2 reads YYDKDF (reference sequence). Trimming removed 8 bases from V and 3 bases from J, with 23 bases in between. CDR3 length equals 17 residues. CDR3 bases: TGTGCCACCGACAGGTTGAGCGCTGGAACCGACTACAATGAGCAGTTCTTC. Translating gives CATDRLSAGTDYNEQFF.

The chain carries TRBV6-5 and TRBJ1-1; maybe TRBD1 (6 bases). Germline CDR1 MNHEY, CDR2 SVGAGI. V lost 8 bases to trimming and J lost 8 bases, with 18 bases between them. The CDR3 has 13 amino acids. The CDR3 protein is CASAGGGLVEAFF. CDR3 DNA sequence: TGTGCCAGCGCTGGGGGGGGGCTAGTAGAAGCTTTCTTT.

The chain employs TRBV29-1 and TRBJ1-1; 7 positions agree with TRBD1. Per the germline V gene, CDR1 is SQVTM and CDR2 is ANQGSEA. With 4 bases clipped from V and 5 bases from J, the junction kept 10 bases outside the gene matches. The CDR3 loop spans 14 amino acids. CDR3 residues: CSVGPSGRGTEAFF. CDR3 DNA sequence: TGCAGCGTTGGGCCCTCCGGCAGGGGGACTGAAGCTTTCTTT.

This chain uses TRBV5-6 with TRBJ1-1; D ambiguous. The CDR3 is made up of 13 amino acids. V lost 2 bases and J 2 bases, leaving 7 bases between the germline ends. In germline, CDR1 is SGHDT, CDR2 YYEEEE. As DNA, the CDR3 is TGTGCCAGCAGCTTTTCCAGAAACACTGAAGCTTTCTTT. Amino acid sequence: CASSFSRNTEAFF.

This clone was recorded once. The chain combines TRBV5-1 with TRBJ1-1, with 10 positions matching TRBD1. Per germline, CDR1 SGHRS and CDR2 YFSETQ. The CDR3 runs 14 residues. Germline trimming cut 3 bases from V and 5 bases from J; bases unmatched to any gene: 4. CDR3 DNA sequence: TGCGCCAGCAGCTGGGGGACAGGGGTTACTGAAGCTTTCTTT. It codes for CASSWGTGVTEAFF.

V is TRBV7-9 and J is TRBJ1-6; unclear D gene. Trimming took off 1 base at V and 15 bases at J, with 13 bases between the two ends. Germline CDR1 is SEHNR and CDR2 is FQNEAQ (reference sequence). The CDR3 extends over 13 amino acids. The CDR3: CASSLEGFRSLHF. The CDR3 nucleotides are TGTGCCAGCAGCTTAGAGGGTTTTAGGAGCCTCCACTTT.

The V gene is TRBV11-2, the J gene TRBJ2-5; no firm D call. The V gene's germline CDR1 is SGHAT and CDR2 FQNNGV. The CDR3 loop spans 13 amino acids. Trimming removed 3 bases from V and 5 bases from J, with 10 bases in between. CDR3 amino acids: CASSFEVQETQYF. The CDR3 DNA sequence: TGTGCCAGCAGCTTTGAGGTTCAGGAGACCCAGTACTTC. Using reference TRBV11-2 and TRBJ2-5 for the parts outside the CDR3, the full variable domain is EAGVAQSPRYKIIEKRQSVAFWCNPISGHATLYWYQQILGQGPKLLIQFQNNGVVDDSQLPKDRFSAERLKGVDSTLKIQPAKLEDSAVYLCASSFEVQETQYFGPGTRLLVL.

This clone was observed once. The CDR3 nucleotides are TGTGCCAGCCTCCCCGGGAGGGTGAACACTGAAGCTTTCTTT. It specifies CASLPGRVNTEAFF. The chain uses TRBV2 and TRBJ1-1; unclear D gene. V was cut by 8 bases and J by 0 bases, with 13 bases left in between. The germline CDR1 and CDR2 sequences are SNHLY and FYNNEI. The CDR3 contains 14 residues.

V usage is TRBV5-1 and J usage is TRBJ2-3; D might be TRBD1 or TRBD2, each matching 5 bases. The CDR3 runs 16 residues. The germline CDR1 and CDR2 sequences are SGHRS and YFSETQ. Trimming removed 4 bases at V and 4 bases at J, with 19 bases between. The CDR3 DNA reads as TGCGCCAGCAGCACCGCAAAAAGGGACCTGGCAGATACGCAGTATTTT. This sequence encodes CASSTAKRDLADTQYF.

V and J are TRBV28 and TRBJ1-5; D is uncertain. Germline loops: CDR1 MDHEN, CDR2 SYDVKM. The CDR3 contains 14 residues. V shed 2 bases and J shed 9 bases, with 14 bases lying between them. The CDR3 DNA reads TGTGCCAGCAGTTTAGGTTTTCGGGATTCGCCCCAGCATTTT. Translated: CASSLGFRDSPQHF.

This clone was detected only once. The V and J genes are TRBV19 and TRBJ1-1; possible D gene TRBD1, 5 bases. The V gene lost 3 bases and the J gene lost 1 base, with 9 bases spanning the gap. The CDR3 runs 14 residues. CDR1 LNHDA and CDR2 SQIVND come from the germline V gene (reference sequence). Here the CDR3 DNA reads TGTGCCAGTAGTATCCCTCAGGGGAACACTGAAGCTTTCTTT. Amino acids: CASSIPQGNTEAFF. Full variable domain (rest looked up from reference TRBV19 and TRBJ1-1): DGGITQSPKYLFRKEGQNVTLSCEQNLNHDAMYWYRQDPGQGLRLIYYSQIVNDFQKGDIAEGYSVSREKKESFPLTVTSAQKNPTAFYLCASSIPQGNTEAFFGQGTRLTVV.

J is TRBJ2-7 and V is TRBV29-1; 10 nucleotides align to TRBD1. V gave up 6 bases and J gave up 5 bases; unmatched junction bases: 4. Germline CDR1 is SQVTM and CDR2 is ANQGSEA. CDR3 length: 12 residues. In DNA, the CDR3 is TGCAGCGTGGGACAGGGGAGCCACGAGCAGTACTTC. Protein: CSVGQGSHEQYF.

This rearrangement joins TRBV7-2 to TRBJ2-1; no definite D call. V was trimmed by 1 base and J by 4 bases, leaving 20 bases between them. The CDR3 runs to 18 residues. Germline CDR1 SGHTA, CDR2 FQGNSA. The CDR3 coding sequence is TGTGCCAGCAGCTTAGTTAGTCAATCGGGCGGAATTTACAATGAGCAGTTCTTC. Translation: CASSLVSQSGGIYNEQFF.

The chain carries TRBV19 and TRBJ2-7; no definite D call. From germline, CDR1 is LNHDA and CDR2 SQIVND (reference sequence). The CDR3 extends over 13 amino acids. V was cut by 5 bases and J by 6 bases, with 14 bases left in between. The DNA for the CDR3 is TGTGCCAGTAGTCCGCTCCACGGGTCCGAGCAGTACTTC. It yields the protein CASSPLHGSEQYF.

The V gene is TRBV18, the J gene TRBJ2-7; 7 bases agree with TRBD2. CDR1 and CDR2 (germline): KGHSH, LQKENI. J lost 0 bases, V lost 5 bases, and 7 bases had no gene match. The CDR3 totals 15 residues. CDR3 DNA sequence: TGTGCCAGCTCAACCCGGGGAGGGAGCTCCTACGAGCAGTACTTC. Translating it yields CASSTRGGSSYEQYF.

The chain recombines TRBV27 with TRBJ2-1; weak D call: TRBD2 (6 bases). Germline CDR1 MNHEY, CDR2 SMNVEV (reference sequence). The V gene lost 2 bases and the J gene lost 9 bases, with 8 bases spanning the gap. The CDR3 has 12 residues. The CDR3 protein is CASSLGGGEQFF. In DNA, the CDR3 is TGTGCCAGCAGTTTAGGGGGAGGTGAGCAGTTCTTC.

The V gene is TRBV28, the J gene TRBJ1-4; perhaps TRBD1 as D (5 bases). This CDR3 spans 14 amino acids. Germline CDR1 reads MDHEN; CDR2 reads SYDVKM. The V end was cut by 5 bases, the J end by 7 bases, with 14 bases between. CDR3 nucleotides: TGTGCCAGCAGTCCCGGGGGTTTGGGTGAAAAACTGTTTTTT. Translated, it gives CASSPGGLGEKLFF.

This chain links TRBV6-5 with TRBJ1-6; 11 nucleotides match TRBD1. Losses at the gene ends were 5 bases for V and 10 bases for J; bases not matched to a gene: 7. CDR3 length: 15 amino acids. Germline CDR1 is MNHEY and CDR2 is SVGAGI. The CDR3 bases are TGTGCCAGCAGTCCTAGGACAGGGGGCTGGTCACCCCTCCACTTT. Protein product: CASSPRTGGWSPLHF.

The chain carries TRBV15 and TRBJ2-4; D is ambiguous. Germline-derived CDR1 and CDR2 are LNHNV and YYDKDF (reference sequence). The CDR3 contains 18 residues. Trimming left V 0 bases short and J 3 bases short, with 18 bases between. Written as DNA, the CDR3 is TGTGCCACCAGCAGAGATCTGCCGGAACACCAGAACAAAAACATTCAGTACTTC. It codes for CATSRDLPEHQNKNIQYF.

The gene calls are TRBV6-6 and TRBJ1-1, with D perhaps matching TRBD1 (6 bases). This CDR3 comprises 13 residues. The V end was cut by 6 bases, the J end by 1 base, with 9 bases between. Germline V gene lookup returns CDR1 MNHNY and CDR2 SVGAGI (reference sequence). The CDR3 here is CASSRQANTEAFF. The CDR3, as DNA: TGTGCCAGCAGCCGACAGGCGAACACTGAAGCTTTCTTT.